These 20 T cell receptor beta chains were sequenced from one sample in a study of cytomegalovirus exposure and HLA in healthy donors (dated by TCRdb to between 2016 and 2019). Libraries came from the immunoSEQ multiplex PCR assay. For the multiplex PCR, a mixture combining 60 forward primers for TCR Vbeta segments and 13 reverse primers for TCR Jbeta segments was used. In its TCRdb copy, this immuneACCESS table keeps in-frame sequences only and misses some clones. Where compared with another copy, unresolved V genes explain less than half of these, and the others have no known cause. Present in this sample are approximately 150,000 clones, approximately 65% of which were seen just once. The ten top clones hold 6.5% of the sample. The sequencing input was PBMCs. These TCRs come from a woman aged 60-75 years in good health and CMV-seronegative.

The gene calls are TRBV4-1 and TRBJ1-1; D is undetermined. CDR1 is MGHRA and CDR2 is YSYEKL in the germline V gene. The CDR3 is 15 residues long. The V gene lost 1 base and the J gene lost 0 bases, with 9 bases spanning the gap. The CDR3 nucleotides read TGCGCCAGCAGCCAAGCTATGGTTATGAACACTGAAGCTTTCTTT. It encodes CASSQAMVMNTEAFF.

V and J are TRBV5-1 and TRBJ1-2; 11 nucleotides line up with TRBD1. With V trimmed by 6 bases and J by 7 bases, 11 bases remained unmatched. CDR3 length: 15 amino acids. Germline CDR1 and CDR2: SGHRS and YFSETQ. The CDR3 DNA is TGCGCCAGCACGCCCGGGACAGGGGGAAACAGTGGCTACACCTTC. It encodes CASTPGTGGNSGYTF.

The chain joins TRBV5-1 to TRBJ2-6, with TRBD1 as a possible D gene (6 bases). Germline V gives CDR1 SGHRS, CDR2 YFSETQ. V shed 4 bases and J shed 0 bases, with 17 bases lying between them. The CDR3 is made up of 18 amino acids. CDR3 amino acids: CASSLSTGTRSGANVLTF. In nucleotides, the CDR3 is TGCGCCAGCAGCCTGTCGACAGGAACCCGCTCTGGGGCCAACGTCCTGACTTTC.

The rearrangement uses TRBV6-1 and TRBJ2-7; D is uncertain. V was cut by 1 base and J by 3 bases, with 4 bases left in between. CDR1 and CDR2 from the germline V gene are MNHNS and SASEGT. This CDR3 has 12 residues. The CDR3 sequence is CASSEGVYEQYF. CDR3 nucleotide sequence: TGTGCCAGCAGTGAAGGAGTCTACGAGCAGTACTTC.

The gene calls are TRBV7-2 and TRBJ2-2; 8 bases line up with TRBD2. After removal of 4 bases from V and 0 bases from J, the junction contained 10 bases not matched to a gene. The CDR3 consists of 18 residues. Germline CDR1 and CDR2: SGHTA and FQGNSA. In DNA form, the CDR3 reads TGTGCCAGCAGCTCACCCGGAGTAGCGGGACCGAACACCGGGGAGCTGTTTTTT. Translated, it gives CASSSPGVAGPNTGELFF.

This sequence joins TRBV7-9 and TRBJ2-2, with 7 bases identical to TRBD1. The CDR3 totals 15 residues. The V gene end was trimmed by 4 bases and the J gene end by 5 bases; junction bases not matched to a gene: 7. CDR1 SEHNR and CDR2 FQNEAQ come from the germline V gene (reference sequence). CDR3 sequence (DNA): TGTGCCAGCAGCTGGAGACAGGGTGAGACCGGGGAGCTGTTTTTT. Amino acids: CASSWRQGETGELFF. The complete variable domain, with remaining parts taken from reference TRBV7-9 and TRBJ2-2, reads DTGVSQNPRHKITKRGQNVTFRCDPISEHNRLYWYRQTLGQGPEFLTYFQNEAQLEKSRLLSDRFSAERPKGSFSTLEIQRTEQGDSAMYLCASSWRQGETGELFFGEGSRLTVL.

The chain couples TRBV5-6 to TRBJ1-1; weak D call: TRBD1 (6 bases). V was trimmed by 2 bases and J by 0 bases, leaving 11 bases between them. The CDR3 covers 15 residues. Germline V CDR1 and CDR2: SGHDT, YYEEEE. The CDR3 region is CASSFPDSMNTEAFF. DNA for the CDR3: TGTGCCAGCAGCTTCCCGGACAGCATGAACACTGAAGCTTTCTTT.

The chain has TRBV6-5 and TRBJ2-1, with TRBD2 matching over 10 bases. The CDR3 contains 15 residues. Germline CDR1 is MNHEY and CDR2 is SVGAGI. With 2 bases clipped from V and 8 bases from J, the junction kept 6 bases outside the gene matches. CDR3 nucleotides: TGTGCCAGCAGTTACGGGCTAGCGGGAGTCGATGAGCAGTTCTTC. It codes for CASSYGLAGVDEQFF.

J is TRBJ2-2 and V is TRBV7-3; D gene uncertain. This CDR3 is 14 amino acids long. With 2 bases removed from V and 4 bases from J, the gap between germline ends came to 8 bases. Germline CDR1 is SGHTA and CDR2 is FQGTGA. The CDR3 nucleotides are TGTGCCAGCAGCTTAGGCGGAGCCACCGGGGAGCTGTTTTTT. As protein: CASSLGGATGELFF.

Only a few counts were recorded for this clone. The V gene is TRBV6-6, the J gene TRBJ1-2; tentative D call: TRBD1 (6 bases). The V and J ends lost 2 bases and 4 bases respectively, with 14 bases between them. Germline CDR1 and CDR2: MNHNY and SVGAGI (reference sequence). The CDR3 length is 15 residues. The CDR3 sequence is CASSYRGQSLYGYTF. CDR3 nucleotide sequence: TGTGCCAGCAGTTACCGGGGACAATCTCTCTATGGCTACACCTTC.

This rearrangement joins TRBV5-1 to TRBJ2-1; TRBD2 matches 9 bases. V was pared by 3 bases and J by 0 bases, with 4 bases of the junction left unmatched. This CDR3 has 16 residues. CDR1 is SGHRS, CDR2 YFSETQ, per germline. The CDR3 sequence is CASSSGSGSSYNEQFF. The CDR3 DNA reads TGCGCCAGCAGCTCGGGTAGCGGGAGCTCCTACAATGAGCAGTTCTTC. The variable domain in full, with the rest retrieved from reference TRBV5-1 and TRBJ2-1, is KAGVTQTPRYLIKTRGQQVTLSCSPISGHRSVSWYQQTPGQGLQFLFEYFSETQRNKGNFPGRFSGRQFSNSRSEMNVSTLELGDSALYLCASSSGSGSSYNEQFFGPGTRLTVL.

The chain carries TRBV4-3 and TRBJ1-5; 11 nucleotides align to TRBD1. The length of the CDR3 is 15 residues. Trimming cost V 4 bases and J 5 bases; bases outside gene matches: 4. The germline CDR1 and CDR2 sequences are LGHNA and YSLEER. CDR3 sequence reads: CASSRTGGADQPQHF. The DNA of the CDR3 is TGCGCCAGCAGCCGGACAGGGGGCGCGGATCAGCCCCAGCATTTT.

The rearrangement uses TRBV7-6 and TRBJ2-3; TRBD1 matches at 8 bases. The CDR3 has 15 residues. Germline V gene data show CDR1 as SGHVS and CDR2 as FNYEAQ. Trimming removed 1 base from V and 4 bases from J; junction bases left unmatched: 4. CDR3: CASSLEDRGPDTQYF. CDR3 bases: TGTGCCAGCAGCTTAGAAGACAGGGGCCCAGATACGCAGTATTTT.

V gene TRBV5-4 combines with J gene TRBJ2-3; TRBD2 matches 8 bases. Germline V CDR1 and CDR2: SGHNT, YYREEE (reference sequence). The CDR3 runs to 13 residues. The V segment lost 2 bases and the J segment 10 bases; nucleotides outside the gene matches: 6. CDR3 amino acids: CASSFGGRKAQYF. The CDR3 DNA reads TGTGCCAGCAGCTTCGGCGGGAGGAAGGCGCAGTATTTT.

The chain combines TRBV27 with TRBJ2-1, with D possibly matching TRBD1 (6 bases). The CDR3 has 12 residues. CDR1 MNHEY and CDR2 SMNVEV come from the germline V gene (reference sequence). V lost 5 bases, J lost 4 bases, and 6 bases lay in between. CDR3 bases: TGTGCCAGCAGTGGACAGTACAATGAGCAGTTCTTC. Protein sequence: CASSGQYNEQFF.

This clone is a singleton in its sample. The J gene is TRBJ1-2, the V gene TRBV12-5; D might be TRBD1 (5 bases). Germline assignment: CDR1 LGHNT and CDR2 FRNRAP. The CDR3 spans 14 residues. The ends were cut back, 0 bases at V and 1 base at J, with 6 bases in the middle. The CDR3 nucleotides read TGTGCTAGTGGTTTGGTAGGGGTTAACTATGGCTACACCTTC. Translated: CASGLVGVNYGYTF.

This chain links TRBV6-5 with TRBJ2-7; TRBD1 matches 10 bases. V lost 4 bases to trimming and J lost 9 bases; unmatched junction nucleotides: 9. The germline gives CDR1 MNHEY, CDR2 SVGAGI. CDR3 length: 14 residues. The CDR3 region has the DNA TGTGCCAGCAGTTCTCCGGGACAGGGGAAGATGCAGTACTTC. Its translation: CASSSPGQGKMQYF.

The V gene is TRBV2, the J gene TRBJ1-2, with D perhaps TRBD1 (6 bases). Trimming left V 6 bases short and J 7 bases short, with 15 bases between. CDR3 length: 13 amino acids. Germline loops: CDR1 SNHLY, CDR2 FYNNEI. DNA of the CDR3: TGTGCCAGCAGCGCCCTCCAGGGGTCTGGCTACACCTTC. Amino acid sequence: CASSALQGSGYTF.

This clone was detected a few times. The rearrangement links TRBV5-1 to TRBJ2-7; perhaps TRBD1 as D (6 bases). V dropped 4 bases and J dropped 7 bases, with 24 bases sitting between them. Germline V gene sequence: CDR1 SGHRS, CDR2 YFSETQ. The CDR3 covers 16 residues. CDR3 in amino acids: CASSQAGGGARGEQYF. The CDR3 DNA follows: TGCGCCAGCAGCCAGGCGGGTGGGGGCGCAAGGGGGGAGCAGTACTTC.

This clone was seen once. This chain uses TRBV13 with TRBJ1-1; TRBD1 might be the D (5 bases). Between the trimmed V and J ends, which lost 1 base and 3 bases, there was a span of 6 bases. The CDR3 runs 13 residues. CDR1 and CDR2 from the germline V gene are PRHDT and FYEKMQ (reference sequence). The CDR3 reads CASSLVRDTEAFF. The CDR3, as DNA: TGTGCCAGCAGCTTAGTCAGGGACACTGAAGCTTTCTTT.